This TCR beta chain was documented in a study of shared clonotypes between healthy human individuals. Study context: Per donor, three plates held CD4 naive cells, three held CD4 memory, two held CD8 naive and one held CD8 memory. Regarding the study as a whole: Relative to their counterparts shared across all four donors, non-shared clonotypes exhibited diminished generation probabilities.

Some clones are missing from TCRdb's copy, which holds only in-frame ones; the method was immunoSEQ multiplex PCR. The data show some 2,100,000 clones, with around 93% seen just once and under 2% held by the top ten. About this clone itself: What it binds is unknown.

Terminally differentiated effector memory CD45RA+ cells were excluded from the naive CD8 cells, which were CD45RO-negative and positively selected for CCR7. The origin of this receptor is a man between 18 and 29 years old in good health. Some clones in this sample may be carry-over from other donors' samples. Sample: naive CD8+ T cells from PBMCs.

CDR3 bases: TGCGCCAGCAGCTTGGCTGGGGGGGCCGGGGAGCTGTTTTTT. Amino acids: CASSLAGGAGELFF. The chain uses TRBV5-1 and TRBJ2-2; 7 bases agree with TRBD2. The CDR3 sequence is 14 residues long. V lost 0 bases to trimming and J lost 6 bases; unmatched junction nucleotides: 2. CDR1 SGHRS and CDR2 YFSETQ come from the germline V gene.